Listed here is a single T cell receptor beta chain. Its antigen is as yet unknown. Clones were read by immunoSEQ multiplex PCR, and TCRdb kept only the in-frame ones, dropping some. Altogether 70,000 to 95,000 clones are present, about 82% being singletons, with the ten largest covering 6.5% to 7.5%. This entry is derived from a study of OX40 agonist ivuxolimab in advanced cancers. Findings and limits, study-wide: The average count of expanded clones was higher among CD8+ T cells than among CD4+. Also showing low normalized T-cell clonal expansion were some of the nonresponders.

People who had autoimmune disease history or systemic immunosuppression were excluded. This TCR came from an adult with an advanced solid tumor such as melanoma, head and neck, liver or kidney cancer. The source material was CD4+ or CD8+ T cells sorted from blood, sampled in a trial of the OX40 agonist ivuxolimab.

The CDR3 region is CASSFQRGNTEAFF. Here the CDR3 DNA reads TGTGCCAGTAGTTTCCAAAGGGGGAACACTGAAGCTTTCTTT. The rearrangement joins TRBV19 to TRBJ1-1, with D possibly being TRBD1 (5 bases). With 5 bases removed from V and 1 base from J, the gap between germline ends came to 11 bases. The germline V gene encodes CDR1 LNHDA and CDR2 SQIVND (reference sequence). This CDR3 has 14 residues.